What follows are 6 T cell receptor beta chains derived from one specimen sequenced in a study of T cells after yellow fever vaccination. TCRdb ran MiXCR on the 5' RACE reads and lists one entry per CDR3 protein. The top ten hold 18% of the sample, which has 310,000 or so distinct CDR3 sequences, about 6.9% seen once. The sample in question was PBMCs, obtained around 45 days after the first yellow fever vaccination. The source is a man younger than 35 who received the YFV17D yellow fever vaccine.

This clonotype occurred a few times. The chain joins TRBV7-9 to TRBJ2-3, with 15 bases lining up with TRBD2. The trim removed 7 bases at V and 2 bases at J, leaving 7 bases unmatched. Germline assignment: CDR1 SEHNR and CDR2 FQNEAQ (reference sequence). This CDR3 comprises 17 residues. The CDR3 loop is CASTHGTSGGLTDTQYF. The CDR3 coding sequence is TGTGCCAGCACGCACGGGACTAGCGGGGGGCTCACAGATACGCAGTATTTT. Using reference TRBV7-9 and TRBJ2-3 for the parts outside the CDR3, the full variable domain is DTGVSQNPRHKITKRGQNVTFRCDPISEHNRLYWYRQTLGQGPEFLTYFQNEAQLEKSRLLSDRFSAERPKGSFSTLEIQRTEQGDSAMYLCASTHGTSGGLTDTQYFGPGTRLTVL.

This chain connects TRBV15 to TRBJ2-5, with 8 bases lining up with TRBD1. The ends lost 5 bases at V and 3 bases at J; junction bases unmatched: 11. Germline assignment: CDR1 LNHNV and CDR2 YYDKDF (reference sequence). This CDR3 comprises 16 residues. The CDR3 is CATSGVGLDREETQYF. CDR3 bases: TGTGCCACCAGCGGCGTAGGCTTGGACAGGGAAGAGACCCAGTACTTC.

This clonotype was seen at least ten times. The chain links TRBV5-1 to TRBJ2-1, with 10 bases identical to TRBD1. Germline V gene data show CDR1 as SGHRS and CDR2 as YFSETQ. CDR3 length equals 16 residues. Trimming removed 1 base from V and 9 bases from J; junction bases left unmatched: 10. The CDR3 reads CASSLTPGQGSGEQFF. The CDR3, as DNA: TGCGCCAGCAGCTTGACTCCGGGACAGGGGTCGGGTGAGCAGTTCTTC. The variable domain in full, completed from reference TRBV5-1 and TRBJ2-1, reads KAGVTQTPRYLIKTRGQQVTLSCSPISGHRSVSWYQQTPGQGLQFLFEYFSETQRNKGNFPGRFSGRQFSNSRSEMNVSTLELGDSALYLCASSLTPGQGSGEQFFGPGTRLTVL.

This clonotype has a count of ten or more. This sequence joins TRBV7-6 and TRBJ2-5, with D unresolved. CDR1 SGHVS and CDR2 FNYEAQ come from the germline V gene. The CDR3 runs 13 residues. V lost 2 bases to trimming and J lost 3 bases, with 7 bases between them. The CDR3 DNA reads as TGTGCCAGCAGCTTACACGGTGAAGAGACCCAGTACTTC. Translating it yields CASSLHGEETQYF.

This clonotype has ten or more counts. The gene calls are TRBV4-3 and TRBJ1-2, with 9 bases aligning to TRBD1. Per germline, CDR1 LGHNA and CDR2 YSLEER. V shed 3 bases and J 4 bases; nucleotides not matched to a gene: 6. The CDR3 length is 15 residues. The CDR3 sequence is CASSQDRGFGYGYTF. The CDR3 DNA reads TGCGCCAGCAGCCAGGACAGGGGATTCGGCTATGGCTACACCTTC.

This chain uses TRBV7-6 with TRBJ1-6; 7 nucleotides align to TRBD1. Germline V gene data show CDR1 as SGHVS and CDR2 as FNYEAQ. With 3 bases clipped from V and 7 bases from J, the junction kept 6 bases outside the gene matches. This CDR3 comprises 15 residues. The CDR3 region is CASSLTGKGNSPLHF. Written as DNA, the CDR3 is TGTGCCAGCAGCTTGACAGGGAAAGGAAATTCACCCCTCCACTTT.